The 2 T cell receptor beta chains reported below all come from one sample, sequenced in a study of neurological immune-mediated disorders (dated by TCRdb to about 2019). The library was prepared using 5' RACE. The data were produced on an Illumina HiSeq 2500. The raw public reads went through TCRdb reprocessing: fastp at Q25, MiXCR clone calling, in-frame beta chains kept. Records with the same CDR3 protein are collapsed into one entry carrying the most frequent genes and DNA. This sample lists around 130,000 distinct CDR3 sequences; roughly 3.2% were detected once. The ten largest make up about 1.2% of the sample. The sequenced sample was PBMCs. These receptors were taken from a woman in her thirties with multiple sclerosis.

This clonotype has more than one count but fewer than ten. The rearrangement links TRBV6-6 to TRBJ1-4, with a weak D call TRBD1 (5 bases). Per germline, CDR1 MNHNY and CDR2 SVGAGI (reference sequence). The CDR3 runs 15 residues. Trimming removed 5 bases at V and 8 bases at J, with 18 bases between. CDR3 sequence: CASSARDGGEEKLFF. CDR3 DNA: TGTGCCAGCAGTGCACGGGACGGCGGGGAGGAAAAACTGTTTTTT.

This clonotype was detected ten times or more. The chain uses TRBV20-1 and TRBJ1-4; no clear D. CDR1 and CDR2 from the germline V gene are DFQATT and SNEGSKA (reference sequence). V was cut by 3 bases and J by 6 bases, with 14 bases left in between. The CDR3 runs to 14 residues. Here the CDR3 reads CSASSGIRYEKLFF. The CDR3 nucleotides are TGCAGTGCTAGTTCTGGGATCCGGTATGAAAAACTGTTTTTT.